This TCR beta chain came from a study of human T cells and chemical hapten exposure (dated by TCRdb to the early 2020s). General notes on the study: The libraries were sequenced as a pool, and the TCR yield per sample differed mostly because of small variations in library volumes within the pool. The study tracked peripheral blood TCR repertoire changes in vivo during primary and secondary sensitization to the hapten diphenylcyclopropenone (DPC) in alopecia patients. From each blood RNA sample, both TCR alpha and TCR beta chains were sequenced.

Concerning this clonotype itself: It lacks a known antigen. Base qualities are not at hand, and no much larger clone is one base apart.

The library came from RACE. These reads were obtained on a NextSeq 500. During library preparation, unique molecular identifiers were attached to individual cDNA molecules so that TCRs could be counted quantitatively and reproducibly. Per the authors' processing: The median number of TCRs per sample was roughly 94,000, ranging from roughly 20,000 to 700,000. The Decombinator software suite was used to annotate the V, J and CDR3 of the TCR reads. To make PS versus PT1 abundance plots, every sample was subsampled to the same number of TCRs (28,000). Expanded TCRs were defined as absent before sensitization and observed at least eight times at the 2-week time point. The raw public reads went through TCRdb reprocessing: fastp at Q25, MiXCR clone calling, in-frame beta chains kept. Every entry covers one CDR3 protein and lists the most common genes and DNA from its rows. TCRdb's processing, not the study's, gives the V and J calls here. The sample has about 130,000 distinct CDR3 sequences on record, around 8.3% of them singletons. Around 2% of the sample rests with the top ten.

The germline V gene (reference sequence) yields SEHNR for CDR1 and FQNEAQ for CDR2. Its CDR3 holds 12 amino acids, cysteine through phenylalanine. Left in the record is the CDR3 DNA by itself, 36 bases read in frame from the first base. V loses 5 bases of germline sequence and J loses 6 bases, and the interval between the two ends is 9 bases. The paper's findings and limits, for the study overall: DPC sensitization did not change the number of TCRs with a frequency above 1 in 1000, and there was no evidence of changes in global repertoire structure. After repeated subsampling, the strength of the expansion versus patch-test correlation and the threshold at which it became significant changed.

Explained via the paper, the time point label denotes: healthy volunteer bleed at 2 weeks. Unfractionated whole blood was collected in Tempus Blood RNA tubes, and total RNA was extracted from that blood. As TCR sequencing controls, roughly five healthy volunteers were used, with blood taken at day 0, 2 weeks and 6 weeks. Material: whole blood. The chain is encoded by TRBV7-9 joined to TRBJ2-3, with no confidently assigned D gene. This TCR derives from a male donor in good health. Some clones in this sample may be carry-over from other donors' samples. The bases are TGTGCCAGCAGCCGAGAAGCGGATACGCAGTATTTT. This is translated as CASSREADTQYF.